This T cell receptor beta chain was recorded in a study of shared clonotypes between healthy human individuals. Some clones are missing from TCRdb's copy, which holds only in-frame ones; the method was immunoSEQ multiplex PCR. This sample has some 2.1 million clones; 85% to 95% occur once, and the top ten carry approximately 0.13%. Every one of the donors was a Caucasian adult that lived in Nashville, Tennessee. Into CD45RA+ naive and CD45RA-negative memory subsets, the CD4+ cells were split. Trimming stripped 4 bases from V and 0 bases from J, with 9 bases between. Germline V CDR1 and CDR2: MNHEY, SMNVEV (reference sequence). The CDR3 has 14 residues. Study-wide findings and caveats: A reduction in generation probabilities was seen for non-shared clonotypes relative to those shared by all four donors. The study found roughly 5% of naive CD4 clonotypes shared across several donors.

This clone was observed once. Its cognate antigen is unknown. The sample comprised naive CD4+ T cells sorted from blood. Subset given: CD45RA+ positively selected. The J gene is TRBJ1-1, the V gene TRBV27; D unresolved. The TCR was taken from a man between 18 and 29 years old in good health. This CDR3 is CASSSGSLNTEAFF. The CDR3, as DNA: TGTGCCAGCAGTTCTGGCAGTCTGAACACTGAAGCTTTCTTT.